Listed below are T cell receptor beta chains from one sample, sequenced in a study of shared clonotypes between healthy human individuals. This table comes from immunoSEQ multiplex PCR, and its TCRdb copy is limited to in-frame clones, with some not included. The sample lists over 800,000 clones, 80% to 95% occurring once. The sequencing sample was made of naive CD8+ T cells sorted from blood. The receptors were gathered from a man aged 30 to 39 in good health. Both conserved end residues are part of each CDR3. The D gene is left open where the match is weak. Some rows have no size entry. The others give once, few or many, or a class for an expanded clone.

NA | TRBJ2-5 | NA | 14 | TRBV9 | TGTGCCAGCAGCGTAGACGACCTTCAAGAGACCCAGTACTTC | CASSVDDLQETQYF
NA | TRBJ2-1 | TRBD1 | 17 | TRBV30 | TGTGCCTGGAGTCCTCCTTTTGGACAGGGGCTATTAAATGAGCAGTTCTTC | CAWSPPFGQGLLNEQFF
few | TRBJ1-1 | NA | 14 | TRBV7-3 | TGTGCCAGCAGCCCCTCGGGGATGGACACTGAAGCTTTCTTT | CASSPSGMDTEAFF
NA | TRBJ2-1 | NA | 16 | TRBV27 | TGTGCCAGCAACTACCGCCCAGTCAGCTCCTACAATGAGCAGTTCTTC | CASNYRPVSSYNEQFF
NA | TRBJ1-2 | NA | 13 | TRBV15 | TGTGCCACCAGTAACAGGATTCTCCATGGCTACACCTTC | CATSNRILHGYTF
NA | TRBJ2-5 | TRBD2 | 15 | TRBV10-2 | TGCGCCAGCAGTGAGCCCAGCGGGGGATGGGAGACCCAGTACTTC | CASSEPSGGWETQYF
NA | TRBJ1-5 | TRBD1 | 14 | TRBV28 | TGTGCCAGCAGCGAACAGGGGGGCAATCAGCCCCAGCATTTT | CASSEQGGNQPQHF
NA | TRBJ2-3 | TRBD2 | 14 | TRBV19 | TGTGCCAGTAGCCAGCGGGAGGACCCAGATACGCAGTATTTT | CASSQREDPDTQYF
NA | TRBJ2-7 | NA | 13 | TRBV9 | TGTGCCAGCAGCGCCTCAGGTGGCTACGAGCAGTACTTC | CASSASGGYEQYF
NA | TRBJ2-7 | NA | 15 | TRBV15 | TGTGCCACCAGCAGAGATCCAGGGGCCCACTACGAGCAGTACTTC | CATSRDPGAHYEQYF
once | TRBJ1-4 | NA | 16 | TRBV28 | TGTGCCAGCAGTTCCGGACAGCCTGCAACTAATGAAAAACTGTTTTTT | CASSSGQPATNEKLFF
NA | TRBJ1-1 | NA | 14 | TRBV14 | TGTGCCAGCAGCCAAGCTCGGCAGGGCACTGAAGCTTTCTTT | CASSQARQGTEAFF
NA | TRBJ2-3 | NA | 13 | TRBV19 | TGTGCCAGTAGTATCGGTTTCGGGGGTACGCAGTATTTT | CASSIGFGGTQYF
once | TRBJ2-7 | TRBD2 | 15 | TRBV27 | TGTGCCAGCAGTATATCGAGCGGGAGTGGCTACGAGCAGTACTTC | CASSISSGSGYEQYF
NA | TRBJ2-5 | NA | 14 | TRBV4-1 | TGCGCCAGCAGCCGACAGGGAGGATTGGAGACCCAGTACTTC | CASSRQGGLETQYF
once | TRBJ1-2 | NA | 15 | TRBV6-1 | TGTGCCAGCAGTGAAGTGTCCCCGGGGGACTATGGCTACACCTTC | CASSEVSPGDYGYTF
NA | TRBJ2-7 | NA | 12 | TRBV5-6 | TGTGCCAGCAGCTTCCTCGGATACGAGCAGTACTTC | CASSFLGYEQYF
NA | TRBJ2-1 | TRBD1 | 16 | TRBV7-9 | TGTGCCAGCAGCTCGGACCGGGACAGGGTTTACAATGAGCAGTTCTTC | CASSSDRDRVYNEQFF
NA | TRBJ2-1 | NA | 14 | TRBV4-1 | TGCGCCAGCAGCCAAGTTTCTAGCAGCAATGAGCAGTTCTTC | CASSQVSSSNEQFF
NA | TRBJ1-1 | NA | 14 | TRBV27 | TGTGCCAGCAGTACGACAACCGGGCGGACTGAAGCTTTCTTT | CASSTTTGRTEAFF
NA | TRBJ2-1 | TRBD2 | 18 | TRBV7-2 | TGTGCCAGCAGCCTAGGACTAGCGGGAGCGTTAGGATACAATGAGCAGTTCTTC | CASSLGLAGALGYNEQFF
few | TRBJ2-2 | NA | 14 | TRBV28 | TGTGCCAGCAGTCCGAGGGGGAATACCGGGGAGCTGTTTTTT | CASSPRGNTGELFF
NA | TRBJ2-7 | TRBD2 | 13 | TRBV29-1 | TGCAGCGCTTTGACTAGCGGGAGCCCCGAGCAGTACTTC | CSALTSGSPEQYF
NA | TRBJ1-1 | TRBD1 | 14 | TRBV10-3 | TGTGCCGCTGCCCCAGGGGGCTGGAACACTGAAGCTTTCTTT | CAAAPGGWNTEAFF
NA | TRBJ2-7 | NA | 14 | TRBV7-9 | TGTGCCAGCAGCTTACTAGGAAACCTCGTCGAGCAGTACTTC | CASSLLGNLVEQYF
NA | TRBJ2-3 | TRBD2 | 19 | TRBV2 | TGTGCCAGCAGCACTAGCGGGAGGGCCCCTATTGCTGGCACAGATACGCAGTATTTT | CASSTSGRAPIAGTDTQYF